One sample yielded the 25 T cell receptor beta chains listed below, sequenced in a study of molecular identifiers for immune sequencing clone quantification. TCRdb redid the calling of the PCR reads with MiXCR, one entry per CDR3 protein. This sample has around 460,000 distinct CDR3 sequences, with 20% to 25% found just once. Specimen: naive CD8+ T cells from blood, with Jurkat cell RNA spiked in. Indicated subset: FACS-sorted CD8+CD4-CCR7+CD45RA+ naive T cells. Receptor source: a human donor in good health. Some libraries in this study had Jurkat cell RNA spiked in.

Remarks on this clonotype: A much larger clone differs by one base, so this may be a read error. V is TRBV5-4 and J is TRBJ1-2; D unclear. This CDR3 spans 13 amino acids. Germline V CDR1 and CDR2: SGHNT, YYREEE (reference sequence). The CDR3 spells CASKDNINYGYAF. The CDR3 DNA reads as TGTGCCAGCAAAGACAATATTAACTATGGCTACGCCTTC.

The rearrangement uses TRBV6-2 or TRBV6-3 and TRBJ2-1, with D possibly matching TRBD2 (6 bases). This CDR3 is built from 15 residues. Looked up from germline, CDR1 is MNHEY and CDR2 is SVGEGT. Trimming removed 2 bases from V and 2 bases from J, with 10 bases in between. The CDR3 coding sequence is TGTGCCAGCAGTTACAGCTTAGCGGCCTACAATGAGCAGTTCTTC. Amino acid sequence: CASSYSLAAYNEQFF.

This clonotype was seen repeatedly, ten times or more. This chain connects TRBV19 to TRBJ1-2; D is possibly TRBD1 (5 bases). The CDR3 totals 15 residues. V was trimmed by 5 bases and J by 4 bases, leaving 17 bases between them. In germline, CDR1 is LNHDA, CDR2 SQIVND (reference sequence). The chain's CDR3 is CASSPPGPGGYGYTF. The CDR3 bases are TGTGCCAGTAGTCCCCCGGGACCGGGAGGCTATGGCTACACCTTC.

This clonotype was seen ten or more times. V is TRBV12-3 or TRBV12-4 and J is TRBJ2-3; the match to TRBD2 covers 8 bases. V trimming: 4 bases; J trimming: 6 bases; junction bases outside the gene matches: 12. The CDR3 has 16 residues. DNA of the CDR3: TGTGCCAGCAGTTGGGTGGTCGGACTAGCAGGCGATACGCAGTATTTT. Protein: CASSWVVGLAGDTQYF.

CDR3 protein: CASSGTGVGETQYF. The CDR3 DNA reads as TGTGCCAGCAGCGGGACGGGAGTTGGTGAGACCCAGTACTTC. The chain links TRBV9 to TRBJ2-5, with D perhaps matching TRBD2 (6 bases). CDR1 is SGDLS and CDR2 is YYNGEE in the germline V gene. The germline V and J ends were trimmed by 3 bases and 5 bases, with 14 bases remaining between them. The CDR3 totals 14 residues.

This clonotype came up many times. The V gene is TRBV6-2 or TRBV6-3, the J gene TRBJ2-1, with 7 bases aligning to TRBD1. Trimming at V came to 5 bases and at J to 1 base, leaving 11 bases not matched to a gene. Germline lookup yields CDR1 MNHEY and CDR2 SVGEGT. The CDR3 loop spans 17 amino acids. CDR3: CASSPDPGQHSYNEQFF. The CDR3, as DNA: TGTGCCAGCAGTCCGGATCCGGGACAGCATTCCTACAATGAGCAGTTCTTC.

In regard to this clonotype: A much larger clonotype is one base distant, so this may be a read error. The chain combines TRBV5-1 with TRBJ2-4; a possible D gene is TRBD2 (6 bases). The germline gives CDR1 SGHRS, CDR2 YFSETQ. CDR3 length equals 11 residues. The CDR3: CASSAGNIEYF. DNA for the CDR3: TGCGCCAGCAGCGCGGGAAACATTGAGTACTTC.

V and J are TRBV15 and TRBJ2-1, with 7 bases lining up with TRBD2. Germline V gives CDR1 LNHNV, CDR2 YYDKDF (reference sequence). This CDR3 is 17 amino acids long. The V segment lost 7 bases and the J segment 2 bases; nucleotides outside the gene matches: 14. In nucleotides, the CDR3 is TGTGCCACCACTACCAAAGCTGGAGCGGGGACCTACAATGAGCAGTTCTTC. Translated, it gives CATTTKAGAGTYNEQFF.

This clonotype was observed a few times. This chain links TRBV10-3 with TRBJ1-6, with no clear D. Germline V lookup: CDR1 ENHRY, CDR2 SYGVKD. The CDR3 extends over 12 amino acids. Trimming took off 1 base at V and 10 bases at J, with 5 bases between the two ends. The DNA for the CDR3 is TGTGCCATCAGTGAGTGGTCATCACCCCTCCACTTT. This encodes CAISEWSSPLHF.

This clonotype was seen ten or more times. CDR3 in amino acids: CASSHPGTQASTDTQYF. In DNA, the CDR3 is TGCGCCAGCAGCCATCCCGGGACGCAAGCTAGCACAGATACGCAGTATTTT. The chain carries TRBV4-1 and TRBJ2-3; either TRBD1 or TRBD2 may supply D (5 bases each). Germline CDR1 is MGHRA and CDR2 is YSYEKL. V gave up 3 bases and J gave up 0 bases, with 16 bases separating them. The CDR3 contains 17 residues.

The genes are TRBV19 and TRBJ2-1; TRBD2 matches 9 bases. The V gene's germline CDR1 is LNHDA and CDR2 SQIVND (reference sequence). After removal of 4 bases from V and 9 bases from J, the junction contained 13 bases not matched to a gene. The CDR3 spans 16 residues. The DNA of the CDR3 is TGTGCCAGTAGTACCGTCATAGCGGGAGAAGGAAGTGAGCAGTTCTTC. Protein sequence: CASSTVIAGEGSEQFF.

This clonotype was observed at least ten times. J is TRBJ2-7 and V is TRBV19, with TRBD2 identical over 8 bases. CDR1 LNHDA and CDR2 SQIVND come from the germline V gene (reference sequence). Trimming at V came to 5 bases and at J to 6 bases, leaving 12 bases not matched to a gene. This CDR3 contains 15 residues. The CDR3, as DNA: TGTGCCAGTAGTCCTAGTGCAGCGGGAGTACGCGAGCAGTACTTC. Its translation is CASSPSAAGVREQYF.

The chain has TRBV7-9 and TRBJ2-3; 7 nucleotides line up with TRBD1. J lost 2 bases, V lost 5 bases, and 7 bases had no gene match. Germline assignment: CDR1 SEHNR and CDR2 FQNEAQ (reference sequence). This CDR3 is 15 amino acids long. CDR3 residues: CASSPRDRPTDTQYF. The CDR3 DNA reads as TGTGCCAGCAGCCCCCGGGACAGACCCACAGATACGCAGTATTTT.

The rearrangement links TRBV27 to TRBJ2-1, with a weak D call TRBD2 (6 bases). CDR1 and CDR2 from the germline V gene are MNHEY and SMNVEV (reference sequence). V gave up 7 bases and J gave up 6 bases, with 13 bases separating them. The CDR3 extends over 13 amino acids. This CDR3 reads CASNTGLSNEQFF. The DNA of the CDR3 is TGTGCCAGCAACACGGGACTTAGCAATGAGCAGTTCTTC.

This clonotype was detected a few times. The V and J genes are TRBV6-5 and TRBJ1-1, with a possible D match to TRBD1 (6 bases). Germline CDR1 MNHEY, CDR2 SVGAGI. This CDR3 has 15 amino acids. V dropped 1 base and J dropped 0 bases, with 9 bases sitting between them. The CDR3 here is CASSYYGQMNTEAFF. The CDR3 nucleotides are TGTGCCAGCAGTTACTACGGACAGATGAACACTGAAGCTTTCTTT.

The chain combines TRBV4-3 with TRBJ1-2; tentatively, D is TRBD1 (5 bases). The CDR3 extends over 16 amino acids. CDR1 is LGHNA, CDR2 YSLEER, per germline. Trimming cost V 0 bases and J 4 bases, with 15 bases left between them. Here the CDR3 DNA reads TGCGCCAGCAGCCAAGATAGTAAAGGGACCATCTATGGCTACACCTTC. Translation: CASSQDSKGTIYGYTF.

In this sample, this clonotype turned up a few times. The gene calls are TRBV12-3 or TRBV12-4 and TRBJ1-5; 7 bases are shared with TRBD1. This CDR3 has 14 residues. The V segment lost 5 bases and the J segment 9 bases; nucleotides outside the gene matches: 10. DNA of the CDR3: TGTGCCAGCAGTAAGCCGGGACAGAGGTGGCCCCAGCATTTT. This gives the protein CASSKPGQRWPQHF.

J is TRBJ1-4 and V is TRBV4-1; 10 nucleotides align to TRBD1. The V gene's germline CDR1 is MGHRA and CDR2 YSYEKL. The V segment lost 3 bases and the J segment 6 bases; nucleotides outside the gene matches: 4. This CDR3 is built from 15 residues. CDR3 in DNA: TGCGCCAGCAGCCATCCCGGGACAGGGGATGAAAAACTGTTTTTT. This translates into CASSHPGTGDEKLFF.

The chain combines TRBV27 with TRBJ1-2, with D uncertain. With 0 bases removed from V and 2 bases from J, the gap between germline ends came to 7 bases. Germline V lookup: CDR1 MNHEY, CDR2 SMNVEV (reference sequence). This CDR3 has 14 amino acids. DNA for the CDR3: TGTGCCAGCAGTTTATCGGCGGGGAACTATGGCTACACCTTC. It translates to CASSLSAGNYGYTF.

The chain uses TRBV27 and TRBJ2-7; unclear D gene. This CDR3 is built from 16 residues. CDR1 and CDR2 from the germline V gene are MNHEY and SMNVEV (reference sequence). The V and J ends lost 5 bases and 0 bases respectively, with 17 bases between them. CDR3 sequence reads: CASSPGAGINSYEQYF. The CDR3 region has the DNA TGTGCCAGCAGTCCGGGTGCCGGAATCAACTCCTACGAGCAGTACTTC.

This clonotype appeared many times. The CDR3 here is CASSQDPFSFQGSGTEAFF. CDR3 DNA: TGCGCCAGCAGCCAAGATCCATTCTCTTTCCAGGGGTCGGGCACTGAAGCTTTCTTT. J is TRBJ1-1 and V is TRBV4-3; TRBD1 is a possible D gene (6 bases). Trimming stripped 0 bases from V and 4 bases from J, with 24 bases between. Germline loops: CDR1 LGHNA, CDR2 YSLEER. The CDR3 runs to 19 residues.

A remark on this clonotype: One end of the junction fails to match germline, which may point to a read error. The chain employs TRBV4-1 and TRBJ2-3; TRBD2 aligns across 12 bases. Looked up from germline, CDR1 is MGHRA and CDR2 is YSYEKL. This CDR3 region has 17 residues. The CDR3 region is CAGSRETSGGLTDTQYF. The CDR3 nucleotides read TGCGCCGGCAGCCGAGAGACTAGCGGGGGCCTCACAGATACGCAGTATTTT.

As to this clonotype: A much larger clone lies a single base off, so this may be a read error. V is TRBV19 and J is TRBJ1-5; 12 bases match TRBD1. The CDR3 covers 15 residues. The germline CDR1 and CDR2 sequences are LNHDA and SQIVND (reference sequence). V lost 3 bases and J lost 9; bases outside the gene matches: 6. The CDR3 DNA reads as TGTGCCAGTAGTATTGGGACAGGGGGCAAACGGCCCCAGCATTTT. Translation: CASSIGTGGKRPQHF.

With regard to this clonotype: A clone one base away is much larger, so this may be a read error. Here the CDR3 omits its conserved ending phenylalanine or tryptophan, so a read error is the likely source. The V gene is TRBV5-6, the J gene TRBJ2-5; D not certain. V was pared by 1 base and J by 4 bases, with 8 bases between. There are 13 residues in the CDR3. The V gene's germline CDR1 is SGHDT and CDR2 YYEEEE. CDR3 DNA: TGTGCCAGCAGCTTGACAGATAGAGAGACCCAGTACCTC. Encoded protein: CASSLTDRETQYL.

On this clonotype itself: Possible read error: a much larger clone is one base away. CDR3 sequence (DNA): TGTGCCAGCAACCAGGTCCCGGACTACTCCTACGAGCAGTACTTC. It is translated as CASNQVPDYSYEQYF. The rearrangement uses TRBV6-2 or TRBV6-3 and TRBJ2-7; a possible D gene is TRBD2 (6 bases). The CDR3 runs to 15 residues. Between the trimmed V and J ends, which lost 7 bases and 0 bases, there was a span of 16 bases. Germline lookup yields CDR1 MNHEY and CDR2 SVGEGT.